This T cell receptor (beta chain) was sequenced in a study of T cell repertoires in ileal Crohn's disease. Study observations and caveats: Compared with CD4 T cells, sorted CD8 cells carried more expanded clones. All patients with clonality above 26.8% had endoscopic recurrence.

CDR1 is LNHDA, CDR2 SQIVND, per germline (reference sequence). CDR3 length equals 15 residues. The J segment lost 5 bases and the V segment lost 8 bases, leaving 11 bases of the junction unmatched. A remark on this clone: Its antigen is unknown.

TCRB immunosequencing input was about 520 nanograms of biopsy DNA per sample. TCRdb's table, derived via immunoSEQ multiplex PCR, lists solely in-frame clones and lacks some. The top ten hold around 4.7% of the sample, which has around 11,000 clones, around 80% seen once. The sequence was collected from an adult with Crohn's disease. The specimen was ileal tissue. The chain couples TRBV19 to TRBJ2-2; 7 bases are a match to TRBD1. CDR3 region: CASRPNRGETGELFF. The DNA of the CDR3 is TGTGCCAGTCGGCCCAACAGGGGTGAAACCGGGGAGCTGTTTTTT. The whole variable domain, filled in from reference TRBV19 and TRBJ2-2, reads DGGITQSPKYLFRKEGQNVTLSCEQNLNHDAMYWYRQDPGQGLRLIYYSQIVNDFQKGDIAEGYSVSREKKESFPLTVTSAQKNPTAFYLCASRPNRGETGELFFGEGSRLTVL.